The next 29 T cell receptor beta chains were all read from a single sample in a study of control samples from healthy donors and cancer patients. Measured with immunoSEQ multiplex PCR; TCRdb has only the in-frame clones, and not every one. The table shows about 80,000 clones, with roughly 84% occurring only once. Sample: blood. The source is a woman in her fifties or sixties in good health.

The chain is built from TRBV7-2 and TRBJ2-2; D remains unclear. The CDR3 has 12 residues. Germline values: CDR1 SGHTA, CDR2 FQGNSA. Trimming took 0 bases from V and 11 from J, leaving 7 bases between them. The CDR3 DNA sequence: TGTGCCAGCAGCTTAGCGACTCCAGAGCTGTTTTTT. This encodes CASSLATPELFF. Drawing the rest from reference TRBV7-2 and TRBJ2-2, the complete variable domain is GAGVSQSPSNKVTEKGKDVELRCDPISGHTALYWYRQSLGQGLEFLIYFQGNSAPDKSGLPSDRFSAERTGGSVSTLTIQRTQQEDSAVYLCASSLATPELFFGEGSRLTVL.

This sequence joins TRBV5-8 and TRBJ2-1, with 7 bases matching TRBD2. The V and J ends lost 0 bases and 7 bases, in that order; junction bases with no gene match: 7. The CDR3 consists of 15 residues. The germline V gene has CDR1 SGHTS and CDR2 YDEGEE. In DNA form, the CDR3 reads TGTGCCAGCAGCTTGGGTCAGCGGGGCGGGAATGAGCAGTTCTTC. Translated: CASSLGQRGGNEQFF.

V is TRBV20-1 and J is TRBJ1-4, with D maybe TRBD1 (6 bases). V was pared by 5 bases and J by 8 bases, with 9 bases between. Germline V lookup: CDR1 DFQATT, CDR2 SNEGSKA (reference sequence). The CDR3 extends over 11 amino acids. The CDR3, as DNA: TGCAGTGCTGAGGGGGGGGAAAAACTGTTTTTT. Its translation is CSAEGGEKLFF.

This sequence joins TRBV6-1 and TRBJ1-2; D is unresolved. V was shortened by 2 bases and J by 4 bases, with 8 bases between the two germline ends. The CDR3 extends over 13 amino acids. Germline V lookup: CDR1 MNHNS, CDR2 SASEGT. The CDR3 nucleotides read TGTGCCAGCAGTGAAAACCCTTCCTATGGCTACACCTTC. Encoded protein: CASSENPSYGYTF.

The CDR3 DNA sequence: TGTGCCACCAGCAGAAGGGGCGCAGATACGCAGTATTTT. Translating gives CATSRRGADTQYF. The chain couples TRBV15 to TRBJ2-3, with D tentatively TRBD1 (5 bases). The V end lost 2 bases, the J end lost 4 bases, and 7 bases lay between the germline ends. Germline V gene data show CDR1 as LNHNV and CDR2 as YYDKDF (reference sequence). The CDR3 consists of 13 residues. Full variable domain (rest looked up from reference TRBV15 and TRBJ2-3): DAMVIQNPRYQVTQFGKPVTLSCSQTLNHNVMYWYQQKSSQAPKLLFHYYDKDFNNEADTPDNFQSRRPNTSFCFLDIRSPGLGDTAMYLCATSRRGADTQYFGPGTRLTVL.

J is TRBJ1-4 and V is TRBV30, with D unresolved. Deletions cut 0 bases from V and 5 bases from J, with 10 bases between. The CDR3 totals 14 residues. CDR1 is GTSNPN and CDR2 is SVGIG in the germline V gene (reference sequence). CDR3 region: CAWSVGVRNEKLFF. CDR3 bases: TGTGCCTGGAGTGTCGGGGTGAGAAATGAAAAACTGTTTTTT.

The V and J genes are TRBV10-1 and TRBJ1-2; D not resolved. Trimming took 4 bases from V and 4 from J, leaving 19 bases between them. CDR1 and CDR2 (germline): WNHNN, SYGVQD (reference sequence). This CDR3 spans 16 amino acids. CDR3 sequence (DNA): TGCGCCAGCAGTGTTTCGGTGAAGATCTTTCCCTATGGCTACACCTTC. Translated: CASSVSVKIFPYGYTF.

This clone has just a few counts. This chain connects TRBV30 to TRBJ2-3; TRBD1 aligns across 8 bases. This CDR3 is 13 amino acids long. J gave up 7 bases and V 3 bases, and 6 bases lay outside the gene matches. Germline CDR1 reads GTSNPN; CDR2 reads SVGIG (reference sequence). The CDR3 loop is CAWRPGGANTQYF. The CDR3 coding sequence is TGTGCCTGGAGGCCAGGGGGCGCAAATACGCAGTATTTT.

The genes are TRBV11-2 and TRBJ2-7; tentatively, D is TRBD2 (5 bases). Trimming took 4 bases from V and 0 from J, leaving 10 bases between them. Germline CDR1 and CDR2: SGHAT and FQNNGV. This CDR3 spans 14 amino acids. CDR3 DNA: TGTGCCAGCAGCTCGGGGAGCCGCTCCTACGAGCAGTACTTC. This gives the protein CASSSGSRSYEQYF. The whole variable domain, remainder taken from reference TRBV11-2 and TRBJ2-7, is EAGVAQSPRYKIIEKRQSVAFWCNPISGHATLYWYQQILGQGPKLLIQFQNNGVVDDSQLPKDRFSAERLKGVDSTLKIQPAKLEDSAVYLCASSSGSRSYEQYFGPGTRLTVT.

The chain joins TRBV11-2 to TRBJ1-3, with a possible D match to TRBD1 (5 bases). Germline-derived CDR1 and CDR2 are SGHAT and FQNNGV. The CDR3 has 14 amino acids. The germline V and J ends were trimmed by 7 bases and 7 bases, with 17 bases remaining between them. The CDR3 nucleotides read TGTGCCAGCACCGAGACGGGGCGGGGGAACACCATATATTTT. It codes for CASTETGRGNTIYF. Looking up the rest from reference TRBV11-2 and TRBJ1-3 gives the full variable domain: EAGVAQSPRYKIIEKRQSVAFWCNPISGHATLYWYQQILGQGPKLLIQFQNNGVVDDSQLPKDRFSAERLKGVDSTLKIQPAKLEDSAVYLCASTETGRGNTIYFGEGSWLTVV.

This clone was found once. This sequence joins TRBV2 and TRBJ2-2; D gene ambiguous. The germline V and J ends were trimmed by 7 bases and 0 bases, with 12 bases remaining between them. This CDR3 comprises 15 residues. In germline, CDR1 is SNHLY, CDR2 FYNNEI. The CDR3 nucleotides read TGTGCCAGCAAAAGACTGACCTCGAACACCGGGGAGCTGTTTTTT. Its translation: CASKRLTSNTGELFF.

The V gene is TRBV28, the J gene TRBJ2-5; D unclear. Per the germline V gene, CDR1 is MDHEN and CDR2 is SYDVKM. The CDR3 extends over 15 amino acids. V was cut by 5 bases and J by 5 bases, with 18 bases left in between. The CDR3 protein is CASSPMNIDRETQYF. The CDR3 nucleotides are TGTGCCAGCAGTCCCATGAATATTGATCGGGAGACCCAGTACTTC.

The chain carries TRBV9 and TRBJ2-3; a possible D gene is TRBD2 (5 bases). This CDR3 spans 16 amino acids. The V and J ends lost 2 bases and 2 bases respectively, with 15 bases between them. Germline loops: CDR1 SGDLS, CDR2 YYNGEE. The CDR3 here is CASSVPRGRDTDTQYF. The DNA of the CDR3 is TGTGCCAGCAGCGTCCCCCGGGGTAGGGACACAGATACGCAGTATTTT.

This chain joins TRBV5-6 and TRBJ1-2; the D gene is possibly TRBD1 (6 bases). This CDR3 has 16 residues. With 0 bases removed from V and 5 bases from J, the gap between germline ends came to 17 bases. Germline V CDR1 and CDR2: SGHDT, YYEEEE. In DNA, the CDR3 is TGTGCCAGCAGCTTGGATCCCAGCCGGGGGGCATATGGCTACACCTTC. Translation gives CASSLDPSRGAYGYTF.

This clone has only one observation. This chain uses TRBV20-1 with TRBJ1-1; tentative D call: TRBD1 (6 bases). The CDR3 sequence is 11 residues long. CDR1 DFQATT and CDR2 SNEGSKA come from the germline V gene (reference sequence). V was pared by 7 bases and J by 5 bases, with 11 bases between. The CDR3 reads CSVEGETEAFF. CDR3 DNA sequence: TGCAGTGTAGAGGGGGAGACTGAAGCTTTCTTT.

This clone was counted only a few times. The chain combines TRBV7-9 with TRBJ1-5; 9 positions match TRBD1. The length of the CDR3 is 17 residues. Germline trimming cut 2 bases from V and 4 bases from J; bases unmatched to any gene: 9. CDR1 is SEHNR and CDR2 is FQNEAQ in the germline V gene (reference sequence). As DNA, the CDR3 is TGTGCCAGCAGCTTATCTGAAGGGACAGGGAAGAATCAGCCCCAGCATTTT. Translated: CASSLSEGTGKNQPQHF.

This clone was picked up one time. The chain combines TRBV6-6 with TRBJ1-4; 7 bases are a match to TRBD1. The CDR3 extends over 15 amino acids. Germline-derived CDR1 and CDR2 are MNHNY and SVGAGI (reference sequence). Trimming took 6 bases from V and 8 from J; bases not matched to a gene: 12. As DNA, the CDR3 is TGTGCCAGCAGGCCTAGACAGGGAAGCGGGGAAAAACTGTTTTTT. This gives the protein CASRPRQGSGEKLFF.

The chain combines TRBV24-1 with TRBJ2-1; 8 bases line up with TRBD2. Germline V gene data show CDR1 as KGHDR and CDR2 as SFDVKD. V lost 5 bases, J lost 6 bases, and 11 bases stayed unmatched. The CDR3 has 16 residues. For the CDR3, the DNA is TGTGCCACCAGTGGTGGAAGCGGGGGCCGTCTCAATGAGCAGTTCTTC. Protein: CATSGGSGGRLNEQFF.

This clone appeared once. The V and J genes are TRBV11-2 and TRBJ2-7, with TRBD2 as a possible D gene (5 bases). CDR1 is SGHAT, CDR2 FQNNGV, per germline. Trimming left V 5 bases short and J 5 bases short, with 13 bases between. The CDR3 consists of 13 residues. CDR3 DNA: TGTGCCAGCAGCCTGATAGCGAAGCACGAGCAGTACTTC. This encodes CASSLIAKHEQYF.

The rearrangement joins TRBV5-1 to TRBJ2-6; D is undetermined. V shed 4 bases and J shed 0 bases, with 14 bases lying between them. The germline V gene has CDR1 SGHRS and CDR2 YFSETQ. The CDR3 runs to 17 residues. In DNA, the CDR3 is TGCGCCAGCAGCCCCCTCGCGGTTAACTCTGGGGCCAACGTCCTGACTTTC. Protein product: CASSPLAVNSGANVLTF.

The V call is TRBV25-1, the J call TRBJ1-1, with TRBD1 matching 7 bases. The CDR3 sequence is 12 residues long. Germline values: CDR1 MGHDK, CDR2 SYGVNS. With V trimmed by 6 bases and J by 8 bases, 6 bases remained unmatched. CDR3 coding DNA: TGTGCCAGCAGGGGTGACAGGGTAGAAGCTTTCTTT. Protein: CASRGDRVEAFF.

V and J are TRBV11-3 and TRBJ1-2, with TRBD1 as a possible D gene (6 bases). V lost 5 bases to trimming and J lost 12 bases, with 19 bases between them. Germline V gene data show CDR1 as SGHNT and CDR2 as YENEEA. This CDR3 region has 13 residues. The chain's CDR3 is CASSHRQGQSHTF. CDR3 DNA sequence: TGTGCCAGCAGCCATAGGCAGGGGCAGTCCCACACCTTC. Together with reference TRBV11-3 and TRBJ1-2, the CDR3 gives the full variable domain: EAGVVQSPRYKIIEKKQPVAFWCNPISGHNTLYWYLQNLGQGPELLIRYENEEAVDDSQLPKDRFSAERLKGVDSTLKIQPAELGDSAVYLCASSHRQGQSHTFGSGTRLTVV.

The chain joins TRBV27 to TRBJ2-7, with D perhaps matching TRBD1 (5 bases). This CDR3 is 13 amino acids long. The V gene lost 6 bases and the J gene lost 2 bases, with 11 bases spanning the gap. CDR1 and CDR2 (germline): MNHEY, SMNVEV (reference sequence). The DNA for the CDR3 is TGTGCCAGCAGCCGCACAGGCCCCTACGAGCAGTACTTC. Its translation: CASSRTGPYEQYF.

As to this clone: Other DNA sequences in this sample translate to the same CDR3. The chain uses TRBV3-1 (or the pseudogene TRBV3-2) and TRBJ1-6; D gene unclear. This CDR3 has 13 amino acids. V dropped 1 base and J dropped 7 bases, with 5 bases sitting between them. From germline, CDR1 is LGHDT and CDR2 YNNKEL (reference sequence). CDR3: CASSQGRNSPLHF. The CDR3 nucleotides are TGTGCCAGCAGCCAAGGACGAAATTCACCCCTCCACTTT.

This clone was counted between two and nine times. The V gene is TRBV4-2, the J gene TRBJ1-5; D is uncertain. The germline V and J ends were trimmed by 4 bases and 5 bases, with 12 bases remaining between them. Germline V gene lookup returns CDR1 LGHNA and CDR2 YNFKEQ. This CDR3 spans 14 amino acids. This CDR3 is CASSLLPGDQPQHF. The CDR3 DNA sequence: TGTGCCAGCAGCCTGCTCCCTGGAGATCAGCCCCAGCATTTT.

The CDR3 loop reads CASSLRVDTEAFF. The CDR3 region has the DNA TGTGCCAGCAGCTTAAGGGTTGACACTGAAGCTTTCTTT. V gene TRBV5-5 combines with J gene TRBJ1-1; D unresolved. Germline CDR1 is SGHKS and CDR2 is YYEKEE (reference sequence). The ends were cut back, 2 bases at V and 3 bases at J, with 8 bases in the middle. The CDR3 is 13 amino acids.

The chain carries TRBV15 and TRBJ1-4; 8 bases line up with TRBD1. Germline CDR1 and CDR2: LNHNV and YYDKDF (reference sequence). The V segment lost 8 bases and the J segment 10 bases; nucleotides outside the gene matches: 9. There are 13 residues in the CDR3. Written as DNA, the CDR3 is TGTGCCACCGGTGGACAGGGAAAAGGAAAACTGTTTTTT. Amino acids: CATGGQGKGKLFF.

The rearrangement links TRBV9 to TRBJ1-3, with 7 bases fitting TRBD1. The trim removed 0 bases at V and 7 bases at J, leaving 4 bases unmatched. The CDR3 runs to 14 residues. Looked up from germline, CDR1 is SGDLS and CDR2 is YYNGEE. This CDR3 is CASSVGPRGNTIYF. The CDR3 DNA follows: TGTGCCAGCAGCGTAGGTCCCAGGGGGAACACCATATATTTT.

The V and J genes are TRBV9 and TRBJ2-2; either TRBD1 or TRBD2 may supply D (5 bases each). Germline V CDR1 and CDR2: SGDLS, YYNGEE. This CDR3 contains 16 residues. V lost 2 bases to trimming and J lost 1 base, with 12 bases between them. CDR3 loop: CASSVYRDQNTGELFF. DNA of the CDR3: TGTGCCAGCAGCGTCTACCGGGACCAGAACACCGGGGAGCTGTTTTTT. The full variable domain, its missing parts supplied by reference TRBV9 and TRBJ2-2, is DSGVTQTPKHLITATGQRVTLRCSPRSGDLSVYWYQQSLDQGLQFLIQYYNGEERAKGNILERFSAQQFPDLHSELNLSSLELGDSALYFCASSVYRDQNTGELFFGEGSRLTVL.